The 20 T cell receptor beta chains given below trace back to one sample, sequenced in a study of long-term antiretroviral therapy in people with HIV. Version v3.0 of the immunoSEQ assay ran at survey level. Assay: immunoSEQ multiplex PCR; the TCRdb copy retains only in-frame clones and omits some. The data contain tens of thousands of clones, more than 90% of them singletons. The sample was unsorted PBMCs, taken approximately 6.3 years after starting antiretroviral therapy. All receptors come from a man aged 25-45 years with HIV.

The chain is built from TRBV5-5 and TRBJ2-7; 9 bases map to TRBD2. V lost 2 bases, J lost 0 bases, and 3 bases stayed unmatched. The CDR3 is 15 residues long. Germline V gene data show CDR1 as SGHKS and CDR2 as YYEKEE (reference sequence). DNA for the CDR3: TGTGCCAGCAGCTTATATAGCGGGAGCTCCTACGAGCAGTACTTC. Translated, it gives CASSLYSGSSYEQYF. The complete variable domain, with remaining parts taken from reference TRBV5-5 and TRBJ2-7, reads DAGVTQSPTHLIKTRGQQVTLRCSPISGHKSVSWYQQVLGQGPQFIFQYYEKEERGRGNFPDRFSARQFPNYSSELNVNALLLGDSALYLCASSLYSGSSYEQYFGPGTRLTVT.

The CDR3 region is CAWRLGTGVTQPQHF. The DNA of the CDR3 is TGTGCCTGGAGATTAGGGACAGGGGTCACTCAGCCCCAGCATTTT. This rearrangement joins TRBV30 to TRBJ1-5; TRBD1 matches at 10 bases. Unmatched junction bases numbered 8, after V lost 3 bases and J lost 6 bases. The germline V gene has CDR1 GTSNPN and CDR2 SVGIG (reference sequence). CDR3 length: 15 amino acids.

V usage is TRBV2 and J usage is TRBJ1-5, with 8 bases lining up with TRBD1. This CDR3 region has 13 residues. CDR1 and CDR2 from the germline V gene are SNHLY and FYNNEI. After removal of 10 bases from V and 4 bases from J, the junction contained 6 bases not matched to a gene. CDR3 in amino acids: CATKQGVNQPQHF. The CDR3 region has the DNA TGTGCCACGAAACAGGGGGTGAATCAGCCCCAGCATTTT. Variable domain in full (rest from reference TRBV2 and TRBJ1-5): EPEVTQTPSHQVTQMGQEVILRCVPISNHLYFYWYRQILGQKVEFLVSFYNNEISEKSEIFDDQFSVERPDGSNFTLKIRSTKLEDSAMYFCATKQGVNQPQHFGDGTRLSIL.

This clone was recorded only once. This chain uses TRBV30 with TRBJ1-4, with TRBD1 matching over 11 bases. CDR3 size: 16 residues. The ends lost 2 bases at V and 0 bases at J; junction bases unmatched: 2. Per germline, CDR1 GTSNPN and CDR2 SVGIG (reference sequence). CDR3 in DNA: TGTGCCTGGAGTAGGACAGGGGGCGCAACTAATGAAAAACTGTTTTTT. It yields the protein CAWSRTGGATNEKLFF. The entire variable domain, with the rest obtained from reference TRBV30 and TRBJ1-4, is as follows: SQTIHQWPATLVQPVGSPLSLECTVEGTSNPNLYWYRQAAGRGLQLLFYSVGIGQISSEVPQNLSASRPQDRQFILSSKKLLLSDSGFYLCAWSRTGGATNEKLFFGSGTQLSVL.

The genes are TRBV5-4 and TRBJ1-2; TRBD1 agrees at 7 bases. With V trimmed by 1 base and J by 6 bases, 3 bases remained unmatched. The CDR3 sequence is 13 residues long. The germline V gene has CDR1 SGHNT and CDR2 YYREEE (reference sequence). As DNA, the CDR3 is TGTGCCAGCAGCTTGACAGGGGTGAATGGCTACACCTTC. Its translation: CASSLTGVNGYTF. Using reference TRBV5-4 and TRBJ1-2 for the parts outside the CDR3, the full variable domain is ETGVTQSPTHLIKTRGQQVTLRCSSQSGHNTVSWYQQALGQGPQFIFQYYREEENGRGNFPPRFSGLQFPNYSSELNVNALELDDSALYLCASSLTGVNGYTFGSGTRLTVV.

This sequence joins TRBV11-2 and TRBJ1-2; perhaps TRBD1 as D (6 bases). Germline V CDR1 and CDR2: SGHAT, FQNNGV. The CDR3 length is 15 residues. V gave up 0 bases and J gave up 2 bases, with 10 bases separating them. CDR3 in DNA: TGTGCCAGCAGCTTAGATATAGGGGGAAACTATGGCTACACCTTC. It yields the protein CASSLDIGGNYGYTF.

The V call is TRBV7-9, the J call TRBJ1-2, with 10 bases aligning to TRBD1. V lost 5 bases, J lost 7 bases, and 13 bases stayed unmatched. CDR3 length equals 16 residues. CDR1 and CDR2 from the germline V gene are SEHNR and FQNEAQ (reference sequence). The CDR3: CASSHDWTGGEVGYTF. The CDR3 bases are TGTGCCAGCAGCCATGACTGGACAGGGGGGGAGGTTGGCTACACCTTC.

On this clone itself: Because the CDR3's place on the DNA is in doubt, the DNA is left out and the CDR3 is given as listed by TCRdb. The CDR3 here is CASSFGPGMNTEAFF. V gene TRBV5-1 combines with J gene TRBJ1-1. Germline V gene sequence: CDR1 SGHRS, CDR2 YFSETQ. The CDR3 spans 15 residues, counting both ends.

V usage is TRBV29-1 and J usage is TRBJ2-7, with D perhaps matching TRBD2 (6 bases). This CDR3 is 13 amino acids long. CDR1 and CDR2 from the germline V gene are SQVTM and ANQGSEA. CDR3: CSVKAGPTYEQYF. In DNA, the CDR3 is TGCAGTGTCAAGGCGGGACCGACCTACGAGCAGTACTTC.

V is TRBV5-4 and J is TRBJ2-5, with 8 bases fitting TRBD1. The CDR3 has 14 residues. Unmatched junction bases numbered 6, after V lost 3 bases and J lost 5 bases. Germline values: CDR1 SGHNT, CDR2 YYREEE (reference sequence). This CDR3 is CASSSGQGVETQYF. The DNA of the CDR3 is TGTGCCAGCAGCTCCGGACAGGGTGTGGAGACCCAGTACTTC.

V gene TRBV29-1 combines with J gene TRBJ1-5; TRBD1 might be the D (6 bases). CDR3 length: 14 amino acids. The V end was cut by 4 bases, the J end by 3 bases, with 13 bases between. Germline CDR1 and CDR2: SQVTM and ANQGSEA. The CDR3 nucleotides are TGCAGCGTTGTTGAGACAGGCCACAATCAGCCCCAGCATTTT. As protein: CSVVETGHNQPQHF.

The V call is TRBV11-1, the J call TRBJ2-7, with D unclear. Germline-derived CDR1 and CDR2 are SGHAT and FQDESV (reference sequence). The CDR3 has 13 amino acids. Trimming stripped 1 base from V and 0 bases from J, with 4 bases between. This chain's CDR3 is CASSLDGSYEQYF. CDR3 in DNA: TGTGCCAGCAGCTTAGACGGCTCCTACGAGCAGTACTTC.

V is TRBV2 and J is TRBJ2-4; perhaps TRBD1 as D (6 bases). V was clipped by 7 bases and J by 7 bases, with 20 bases between them. The CDR3 contains 15 residues. CDR1 is SNHLY, CDR2 FYNNEI, per germline. As DNA, the CDR3 is TGTGCCAGCATCACAACCGGGACAAGAGGGAACATTCAGTACTTC. It encodes CASITTGTRGNIQYF.

The chain's CDR3 is CASSIDGTSGRNEQFF. The CDR3 DNA reads TGTGCCAGTAGTATAGATGGGACTAGCGGGCGGAATGAGCAGTTCTTC. V usage is TRBV19 and J usage is TRBJ2-1; 12 positions match TRBD2. The junction had 4 bases not matched to a gene; V was cut back by 0 bases and J by 7 bases. Germline CDR1 is LNHDA and CDR2 is SQIVND (reference sequence). The CDR3 consists of 16 residues.

This sequence joins TRBV4-1 and TRBJ2-4, with TRBD2 identical over 8 bases. The germline gives CDR1 MGHRA, CDR2 YSYEKL. The CDR3 runs to 15 residues. J gave up 7 bases and V 2 bases, and 7 bases lay outside the gene matches. The CDR3, as DNA: TGCGCCAGCAGCCAACTAACTCGGGGGGGGAACATTCAGTACTTC. Its translation is CASSQLTRGGNIQYF.

The rearrangement links TRBV30 to TRBJ1-1, with D perhaps TRBD1 (5 bases). Trimming took 0 bases from V and 4 from J, leaving 12 bases between them. The CDR3 covers 14 residues. Germline assignment: CDR1 GTSNPN and CDR2 SVGIG (reference sequence). Here the CDR3 DNA reads TGTGCCTGGAGTGTAGGCGGGGGGGGCACTGAAGCTTTCTTT. This gives the protein CAWSVGGGGTEAFF.

For the CDR3, the DNA is TGCAGCGTTCAACAGGTCTTGAACACTGAAGCTTTCTTT. It specifies CSVQQVLNTEAFF. This chain connects TRBV29-1 to TRBJ1-1; perhaps TRBD1 as D (5 bases). V was cut by 5 bases and J by 0 bases, with 10 bases left in between. The CDR3 has 13 amino acids. Germline assignment: CDR1 SQVTM and CDR2 ANQGSEA.

The V gene is TRBV18, the J gene TRBJ1-2, with unresolved D. The CDR3 runs 15 residues. V gave up 6 bases and J gave up 1 base, with 15 bases separating them. The germline gives CDR1 KGHSH, CDR2 LQKENI. The CDR3 sequence is CASSQADGYNYGYTF. In nucleotides, the CDR3 is TGTGCCAGCTCCCAGGCCGACGGTTATAACTATGGCTACACCTTC.

The chain has TRBV9 and TRBJ1-5; D is possibly TRBD1 (5 bases). The V and J ends lost 0 bases and 0 bases respectively, with 7 bases between them. This CDR3 contains 15 residues. Germline CDR1 is SGDLS and CDR2 is YYNGEE. The CDR3 DNA reads as TGTGCCAGCAGCGTAGGACAGTCTAGCAATCAGCCCCAGCATTTT. It yields the protein CASSVGQSSNQPQHF.

This clone came up once. J is TRBJ1-2 and V is TRBV6-5; D unclear. Trimming shortened V by 2 bases and J by 8 bases, and 12 bases separated the two germline ends. The CDR3 covers 13 residues. Germline lookup yields CDR1 MNHEY and CDR2 SVGAGI. CDR3 loop: CASSYRGWRGYTF. The CDR3 DNA is TGTGCCAGCAGTTACCGAGGATGGCGGGGCTACACCTTC.